The next 20 T cell receptor beta chains were all read from a single sample in a study of blood T cells in healthy people across ages. Primed by a sample-barcoded 5' primer and a J-beta primer mix, a second PCR proceeded for about 6 to 12 cycles. Using its own MiXCR run on the 5' RACE reads, TCRdb lists one record per CDR3 protein. The sample has just over 1 million distinct CDR3 sequences; more than 40% are singletons. Sequenced sample: blood. Every receptor here comes from a woman aged 55-69 years in good health.

This clonotype has more than one count but fewer than ten. This chain links TRBV28 with TRBJ2-7; TRBD2 is a possible D gene (5 bases). The V gene's germline CDR1 is MDHEN and CDR2 SYDVKM. V was trimmed by 2 bases and J by 6 bases, leaving 11 bases between them. The CDR3 spans 13 residues. The CDR3 coding sequence is TGTGCCAGCAGTTTAAGCGGCACCATCGAGCAGTACTTC. Translated, it gives CASSLSGTIEQYF.

The J gene is TRBJ1-6, the V gene TRBV7-6; perhaps TRBD1 as D (6 bases). Trimming cost V 11 bases and J 5 bases, with 13 bases left between them. The CDR3 has 13 amino acids. The V gene's germline CDR1 is SGHVS and CDR2 FNYEAQ. The CDR3 is CAGRQADNSPLHF. CDR3 nucleotide sequence: TGTGCCGGGAGACAGGCCGATAATTCACCCCTCCACTTT.

The chain uses TRBV20-1 and TRBJ1-6, with D unresolved. Germline assignment: CDR1 DFQATT and CDR2 SNEGSKA (reference sequence). Trimming left V 5 bases short and J 13 bases short, with 12 bases between. The CDR3 is made up of 11 amino acids. CDR3 amino acids: CSAPWLGPLHF. The CDR3 bases are TGCAGTGCTCCCTGGCTGGGTCCCCTCCACTTT.

This clonotype was detected only a few times. J is TRBJ1-1 and V is TRBV7-3; D is unresolved. Trimming removed 3 bases from V and 2 bases from J, with 7 bases in between. This CDR3 comprises 13 residues. Germline V lookup: CDR1 SGHTA, CDR2 FQGTGA. The CDR3 region has the DNA TGTGCCAGCAGCTTGGAATACAACACTGAAGCTTTCTTT. Translation gives CASSLEYNTEAFF.

V gene TRBV28 combines with J gene TRBJ2-1, with 7 bases aligning to TRBD2. Germline V gene lookup returns CDR1 MDHEN and CDR2 SYDVKM. CDR3 length: 16 residues. The V gene end was trimmed by 1 base and the J gene end by 8 bases; junction bases not matched to a gene: 11. The CDR3 loop is CASSLSPSGLFDEQFF. The CDR3 nucleotides read TGTGCCAGCAGTTTATCGCCTAGCGGATTATTCGATGAGCAGTTCTTC.

The CDR3 spells CSVQRLEGYEQYF. The CDR3 DNA reads TGCAGTGTCCAGAGGTTAGAGGGCTACGAGCAGTACTTC. V and J are TRBV20-1 and TRBJ2-7; D may be TRBD2 (5 bases). Germline CDR1 DFQATT, CDR2 SNEGSKA (reference sequence). The CDR3 loop spans 13 amino acids. The ends were cut back, 7 bases at V and 3 bases at J, with 16 bases in the middle.

This clonotype was counted only a few times. The V gene is TRBV12-3 or TRBV12-4, the J gene TRBJ2-5; tentatively, D is TRBD1 (5 bases). This CDR3 contains 18 residues. The ends were cut back, 8 bases at V and 3 bases at J, with 28 bases in the middle. The CDR3 loop reads CASGPLKKRPGSEETQYF. CDR3 nucleotide sequence: TGTGCCAGCGGTCCCCTAAAAAAACGTCCAGGGTCCGAAGAGACCCAGTACTTC.

A few counts support this clonotype. The rearrangement uses TRBV5-1 and TRBJ2-1; 8 nucleotides match TRBD2. V was pared by 3 bases and J by 8 bases, with 10 bases of the junction left unmatched. This CDR3 region has 15 residues. Germline-derived CDR1 and CDR2 are SGHRS and YFSETQ. CDR3 nucleotides: TGCGCCAGCAGCTCGGGGGGACTAGTTGGGGATGAGCAGTTCTTC. Amino acids: CASSSGGLVGDEQFF.

Points on this clonotype: This may be a read error, as it is one base from a much larger clone. V is TRBV7-9 and J is TRBJ2-1; D gene unclear. CDR1 SEHNR and CDR2 FQNEAQ come from the germline V gene (reference sequence). The CDR3 totals 14 residues. V was clipped by 5 bases and J by 0 bases, with 8 bases between them. Here the CDR3 DNA reads TGTGCCAGCAGCGGGTGGGGCTCCTACAATGAGCAGTTCTTC. Translation gives CASSGWGSYNEQFF.

Only one count was recorded for this clonotype. CDR3 nucleotide sequence: TGTGCCAGCAGTGAAGTGGGGACTGTCCAAGAGACCCAGTACTTC. This sequence encodes CASSEVGTVQETQYF. J is TRBJ2-5 and V is TRBV2; the D gene is possibly TRBD2 (6 bases). Germline CDR1 reads SNHLY; CDR2 reads FYNNEI. The CDR3 extends over 15 amino acids. The V and J ends lost 1 base and 1 base respectively, with 10 bases between them.

This sequence joins TRBV29-1 and TRBJ1-2; TRBD1 aligns across 8 bases. This CDR3 region has 12 residues. With 6 bases clipped from V and 8 bases from J, the junction kept 8 bases outside the gene matches. Per the germline V gene, CDR1 is SQVTM and CDR2 is ANQGSEA. DNA for the CDR3: TGCAGCGTCGGGGGACAGGTTAGCGGCTACACCTTC. As protein: CSVGGQVSGYTF.

V usage is TRBV24-1 and J usage is TRBJ2-1; TRBD2 matches at 15 bases. The DNA end is more similar to TRBJ2-7, so the J call may be wrong. Germline V gives CDR1 KGHDR, CDR2 SFDVKD. This CDR3 spans 18 amino acids. CDR3 bases: TGTGCCACCAGTGATAATGGACTAGCGGGAGGGTCCTACAATGAGCAGTACTTC. Protein: CATSDNGLAGGSYNEQYF.

This clonotype was counted many times. The rearrangement links TRBV7-9 to TRBJ2-3; D is unresolved. The V end was cut by 2 bases, the J end by 4 bases, with 7 bases between. The length of the CDR3 is 13 residues. CDR1 and CDR2 (germline): SEHNR, FQNEAQ (reference sequence). This chain's CDR3 is CASSLSRSDTQYF. CDR3 nucleotide sequence: TGTGCCAGCAGCTTAAGTCGCTCAGATACGCAGTATTTT.

The chain recombines TRBV28 with TRBJ1-1, with a possible D match to TRBD1 (6 bases). The CDR3 totals 16 residues. V was clipped by 5 bases and J by 4 bases, with 20 bases between them. The germline gives CDR1 MDHEN, CDR2 SYDVKM. The CDR3 DNA sequence: TGTGCCAGCAGTCTCCAGGGGAATAGGTGGGGCACTGAAGCTTTCTTT. This codes for CASSLQGNRWGTEAFF.

This chain connects TRBV27 to TRBJ2-1; 12 positions match TRBD2. The J call is doubtful: the DNA matches TRBJ2-7 better. Germline V gene data show CDR1 as MNHEY and CDR2 as SMNVEV (reference sequence). The CDR3 has 17 residues. CDR3 in amino acids: CASSPFGLAGLYNEQYF. In DNA, the CDR3 is TGTGCCAGCAGTCCCTTTGGACTAGCGGGGCTCTACAATGAGCAGTACTTC.

The chain recombines TRBV6-1 with TRBJ2-3; 7 bases match TRBD2. CDR3 length equals 17 residues. J gave up 6 bases and V 1 base, and 13 bases lay outside the gene matches. Germline-derived CDR1 and CDR2 are MNHNS and SASEGT. CDR3 nucleotides: TGTGCCAGCAGTGAAGATGGCGGCGGGAGTTCGATGGATACGCAGTATTTT. Amino acids: CASSEDGGGSSMDTQYF.

The chain is built from TRBV4-1 and TRBJ2-3, with 12 bases identical to TRBD2. Per germline, CDR1 MGHRA and CDR2 YSYEKL. The V and J ends lost 3 bases and 2 bases, in that order; junction bases with no gene match: 3. The CDR3 loop spans 16 amino acids. The CDR3 sequence is CASSQASGRATDTQYF. CDR3 sequence (DNA): TGCGCCAGCAGCCAGGCTAGCGGGAGGGCCACAGATACGCAGTATTTT.

This chain uses TRBV7-2 with TRBJ2-7; 10 bases line up with TRBD2. The V gene end was trimmed by 4 bases and the J gene end by 3 bases; junction bases not matched to a gene: 6. The CDR3 spans 15 residues. Germline lookup yields CDR1 SGHTA and CDR2 FQGNSA. The CDR3 region has the DNA TGTGCCAGCAGCTCCGCCGGGACTAGCGTCTACGAGCAGTACTTC. As protein: CASSSAGTSVYEQYF.

On this clonotype: At one of its ends the junction is not consistent with the germline gene, which may arise from a read error. V is TRBV20-1 and J is TRBJ2-4, with D unresolved. Matching the DNA end better, TRBJ2-7 makes the J call doubtful. From germline, CDR1 is DFQATT and CDR2 SNEGSKA (reference sequence). CDR3 length equals 14 residues. The CDR3 nucleotides are TGCAGTGCTTCTTCTCACTGGAGCTCCTGCGAGCAGTACTTC. This gives the protein CSASSHWSSCEQYF.

This clonotype came up once. The J gene is TRBJ2-5, the V gene TRBV24-1; TRBD2 aligns across 8 bases. The V segment lost 3 bases and the J segment 2 bases; nucleotides outside the gene matches: 7. Per germline, CDR1 KGHDR and CDR2 SFDVKD. This CDR3 comprises 16 residues. CDR3 DNA: TGTGCCACCAGTGATCTTGGCGGGGGGCGGCAAGAGACCCAGTACTTC. Translating gives CATSDLGGGRQETQYF.